Detailed here is one T cell receptor beta chain. These data are taken from a study of cytotoxic CD8 clonotypes in ibrutinib-treated CLL. Study-wide background: The study recorded mean values of approximately 260,000 productive templates and 94,082 productive rearrangements per sample.

Repertoires were generated with immunoSEQ multiplex PCR, while TCRdb's copy carries only in-frame clones and drops some. Altogether over 100,000 clones are present, over 75% being singletons, with the ten largest covering approximately 2%. This receptor was obtained from a human donor with chronic lymphocytic leukemia. Sequences were derived from PBMCs, sampled after 24 months of ibrutinib treatment.

In DNA, the CDR3 is TGCGCCAGCAGCCAGCCGGACAGGGTAGCCTACAATGAGCAGTTCTTC. As protein: CASSQPDRVAYNEQFF. The chain has TRBV4-1 and TRBJ2-1; 8 bases fit TRBD1. CDR1 and CDR2 (germline): MGHRA, YSYEKL. The CDR3 totals 16 residues. Trimming took 3 bases from V and 2 from J; bases not matched to a gene: 6.